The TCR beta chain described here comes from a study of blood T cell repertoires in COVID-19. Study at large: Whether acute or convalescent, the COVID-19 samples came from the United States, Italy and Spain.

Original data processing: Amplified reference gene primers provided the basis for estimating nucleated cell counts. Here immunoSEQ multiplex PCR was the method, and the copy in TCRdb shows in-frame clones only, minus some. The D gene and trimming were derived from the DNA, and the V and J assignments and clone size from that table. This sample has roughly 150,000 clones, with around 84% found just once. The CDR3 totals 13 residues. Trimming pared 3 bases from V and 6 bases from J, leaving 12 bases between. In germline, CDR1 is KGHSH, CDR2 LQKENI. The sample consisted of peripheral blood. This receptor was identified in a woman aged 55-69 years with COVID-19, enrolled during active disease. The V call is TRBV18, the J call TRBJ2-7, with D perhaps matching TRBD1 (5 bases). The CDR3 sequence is CASSPNTGREQYV. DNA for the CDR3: TGTGCCAGCTCACCCAATACAGGTCGCGAGCAGTACGTC.